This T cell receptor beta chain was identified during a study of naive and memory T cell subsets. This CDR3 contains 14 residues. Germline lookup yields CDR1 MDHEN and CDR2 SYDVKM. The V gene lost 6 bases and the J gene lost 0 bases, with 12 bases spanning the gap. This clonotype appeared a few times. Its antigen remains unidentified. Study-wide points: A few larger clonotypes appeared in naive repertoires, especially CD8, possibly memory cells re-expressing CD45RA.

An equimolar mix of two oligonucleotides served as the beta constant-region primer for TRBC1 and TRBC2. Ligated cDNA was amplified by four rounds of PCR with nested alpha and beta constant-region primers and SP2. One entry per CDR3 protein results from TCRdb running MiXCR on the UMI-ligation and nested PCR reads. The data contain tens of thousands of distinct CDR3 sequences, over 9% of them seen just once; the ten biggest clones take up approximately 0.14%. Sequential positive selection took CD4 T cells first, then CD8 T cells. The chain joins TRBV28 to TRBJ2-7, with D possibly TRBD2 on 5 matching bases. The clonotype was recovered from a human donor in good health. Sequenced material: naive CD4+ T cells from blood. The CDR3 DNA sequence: TGTGCCAGCAGCCTGGACGGAGGCTCCTACGAGCAGTACTTC. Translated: CASSLDGGSYEQYF.